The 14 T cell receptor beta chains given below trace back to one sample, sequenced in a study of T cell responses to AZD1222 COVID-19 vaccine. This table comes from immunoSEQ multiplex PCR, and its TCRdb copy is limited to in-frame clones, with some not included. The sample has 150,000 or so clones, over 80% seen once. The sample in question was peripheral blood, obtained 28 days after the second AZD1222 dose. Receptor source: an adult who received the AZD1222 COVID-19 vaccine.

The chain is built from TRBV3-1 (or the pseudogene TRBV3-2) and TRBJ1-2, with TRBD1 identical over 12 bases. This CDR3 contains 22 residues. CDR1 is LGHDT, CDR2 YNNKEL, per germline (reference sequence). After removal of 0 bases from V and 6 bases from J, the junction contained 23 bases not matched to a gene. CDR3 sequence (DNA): TGTGCCAGCAGCCAAGATATCGGGAGCTGGGCCGGTCCGGGACAGGGGGCCGATGGCTACACCTTC. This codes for CASSQDIGSWAGPGQGADGYTF.

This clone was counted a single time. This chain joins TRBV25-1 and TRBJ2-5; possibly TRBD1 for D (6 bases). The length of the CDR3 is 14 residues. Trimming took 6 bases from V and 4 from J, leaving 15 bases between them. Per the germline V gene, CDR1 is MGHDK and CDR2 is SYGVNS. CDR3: CASRGTGIGETQYF. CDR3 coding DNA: TGTGCCAGCAGAGGTACAGGGATAGGAGAGACCCAGTACTTC.

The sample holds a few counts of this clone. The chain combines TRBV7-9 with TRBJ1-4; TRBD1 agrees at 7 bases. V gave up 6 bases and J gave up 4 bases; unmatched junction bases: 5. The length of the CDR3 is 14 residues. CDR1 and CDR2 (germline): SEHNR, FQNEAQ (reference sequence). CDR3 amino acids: CASRSTGINEKLFF. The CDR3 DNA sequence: TGTGCCAGCAGGTCGACAGGGATTAATGAAAAACTGTTTTTT.

The CDR3 spells CASSPVGGRETQYF. CDR3 nucleotides: TGTGCCAGCAGTCCGGTGGGGGGGCGAGAGACCCAGTACTTC. The rearrangement joins TRBV6-5 to TRBJ2-5, with D perhaps TRBD2 (7 bases). The ends were cut back, 5 bases at V and 4 bases at J, with 14 bases in the middle. Germline V gives CDR1 MNHEY, CDR2 SVGAGI. There are 14 residues in the CDR3.

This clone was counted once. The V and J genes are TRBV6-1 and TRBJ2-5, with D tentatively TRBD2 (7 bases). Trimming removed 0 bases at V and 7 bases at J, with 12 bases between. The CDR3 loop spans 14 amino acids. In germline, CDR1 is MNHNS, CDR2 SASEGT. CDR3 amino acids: CASSEAGGAGTQYF. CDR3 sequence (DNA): TGTGCCAGCAGTGAAGCTGGGGGGGCCGGGACCCAGTACTTC.

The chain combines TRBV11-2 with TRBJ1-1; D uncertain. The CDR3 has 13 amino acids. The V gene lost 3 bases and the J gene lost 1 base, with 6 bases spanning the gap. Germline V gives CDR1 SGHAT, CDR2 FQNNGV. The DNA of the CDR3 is TGTGCCAGCAGCTTCCTCCCGAACACTGAAGCTTTCTTT. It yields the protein CASSFLPNTEAFF.

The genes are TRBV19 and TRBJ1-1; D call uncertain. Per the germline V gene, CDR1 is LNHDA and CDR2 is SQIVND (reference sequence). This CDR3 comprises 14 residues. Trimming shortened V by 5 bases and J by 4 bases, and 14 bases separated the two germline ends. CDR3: CASSQRAGGTEAFF. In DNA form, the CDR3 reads TGTGCCAGTAGTCAAAGGGCGGGAGGCACTGAAGCTTTCTTT.

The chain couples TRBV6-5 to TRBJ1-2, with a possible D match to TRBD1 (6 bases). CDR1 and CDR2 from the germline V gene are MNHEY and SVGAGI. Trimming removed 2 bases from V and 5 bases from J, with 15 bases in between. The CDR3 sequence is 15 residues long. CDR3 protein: CASSYSPGGLYGYTF. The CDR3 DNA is TGTGCCAGCAGTTACAGTCCCGGGGGCCTGTATGGCTACACCTTC.

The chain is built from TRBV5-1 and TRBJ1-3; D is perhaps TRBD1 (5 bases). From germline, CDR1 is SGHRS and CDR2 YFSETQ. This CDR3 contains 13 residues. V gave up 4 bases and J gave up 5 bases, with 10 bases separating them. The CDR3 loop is CASSQDTRNTIYF. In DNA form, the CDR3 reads TGCGCCAGCAGCCAGGACACCAGAAACACCATATATTTT.

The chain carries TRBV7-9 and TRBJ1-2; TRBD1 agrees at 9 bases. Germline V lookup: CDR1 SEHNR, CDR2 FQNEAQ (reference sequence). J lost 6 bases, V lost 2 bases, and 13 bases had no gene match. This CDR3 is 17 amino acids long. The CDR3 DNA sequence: TGTGCCAGCAGCTTATCCACAGGGGGCTACTTTGGAGATGGCTACACCTTC. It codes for CASSLSTGGYFGDGYTF.

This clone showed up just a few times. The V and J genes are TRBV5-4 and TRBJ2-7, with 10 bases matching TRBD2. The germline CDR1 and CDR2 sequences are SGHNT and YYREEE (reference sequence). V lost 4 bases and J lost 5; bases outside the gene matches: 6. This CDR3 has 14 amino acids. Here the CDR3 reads CASSTAAGGDEQYF. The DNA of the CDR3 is TGTGCCAGCAGCACCGCAGCGGGAGGGGACGAGCAGTACTTC. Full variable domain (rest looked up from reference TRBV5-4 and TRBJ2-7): ETGVTQSPTHLIKTRGQQVTLRCSSQSGHNTVSWYQQALGQGPQFIFQYYREEENGRGNFPPRFSGLQFPNYSSELNVNALELDDSALYLCASSTAAGGDEQYFGPGTRLTVT.

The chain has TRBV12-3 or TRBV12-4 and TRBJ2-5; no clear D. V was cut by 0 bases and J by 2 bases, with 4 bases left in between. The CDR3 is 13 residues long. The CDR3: CASSLAVQETQYF. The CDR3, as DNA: TGTGCCAGCAGTTTAGCGGTGCAAGAGACCCAGTACTTC.

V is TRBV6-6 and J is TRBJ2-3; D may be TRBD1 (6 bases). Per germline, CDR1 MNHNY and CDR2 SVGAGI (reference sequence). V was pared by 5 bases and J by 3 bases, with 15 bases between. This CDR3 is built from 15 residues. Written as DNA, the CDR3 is TGTGCCAGCAGTACCCTACAGGGTTATACAGATACGCAGTATTTT. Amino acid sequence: CASSTLQGYTDTQYF.

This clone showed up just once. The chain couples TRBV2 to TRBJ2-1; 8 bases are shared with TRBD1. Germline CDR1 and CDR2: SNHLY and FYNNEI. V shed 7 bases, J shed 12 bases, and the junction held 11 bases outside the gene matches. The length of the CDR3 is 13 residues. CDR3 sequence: CASNLDGQGGQFF. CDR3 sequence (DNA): TGTGCCAGCAACCTAGATGGACAGGGCGGGCAGTTCTTC.